This TCR beta chain comes out of a study of cytomegalovirus exposure and HLA in healthy donors. Researchers ran the PCR with 60 Vbeta and 13 Jbeta primers. The method was immunoSEQ multiplex PCR; TCRdb's version includes in-frame clones alone and lacks a portion of them. The sample shows 150,000 to 200,000 clones, more than 75% of them seen only once. What was sequenced was PBMCs. This TCR was recovered from a woman in her forties or fifties in good health and CMV-seropositive.

The CDR3, as DNA: TGTGCCGTACAGGGAAACTATGGCTACACCTTC. This translates into CAVQGNYGYTF. The chain couples TRBV6-5 to TRBJ1-2; D possibly corresponds to TRBD1 (6 bases). This CDR3 has 11 residues. Trimming removed 11 bases from V and 2 bases from J, with 9 bases in between. Germline assignment: CDR1 MNHEY and CDR2 SVGAGI.